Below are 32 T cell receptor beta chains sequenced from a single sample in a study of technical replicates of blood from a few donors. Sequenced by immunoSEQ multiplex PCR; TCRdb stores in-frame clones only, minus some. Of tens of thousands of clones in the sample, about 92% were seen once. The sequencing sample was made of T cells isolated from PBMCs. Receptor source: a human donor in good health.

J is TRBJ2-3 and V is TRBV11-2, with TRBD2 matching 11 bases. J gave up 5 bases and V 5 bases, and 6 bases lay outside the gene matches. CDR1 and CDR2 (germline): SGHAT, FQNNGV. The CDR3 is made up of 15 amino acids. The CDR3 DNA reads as TGTGCCAGCAGCCCTATAGCGGGAGGGGGAGATACGCAGTATTTT. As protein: CASSPIAGGGDTQYF.

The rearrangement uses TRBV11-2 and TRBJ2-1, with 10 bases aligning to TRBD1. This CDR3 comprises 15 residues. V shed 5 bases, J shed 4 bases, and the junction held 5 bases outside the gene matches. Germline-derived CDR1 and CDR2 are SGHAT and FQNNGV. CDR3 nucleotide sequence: TGTGCCAGCAGCCAACCGGGACAGGGGTACAATGAGCAGTTCTTC. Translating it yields CASSQPGQGYNEQFF.

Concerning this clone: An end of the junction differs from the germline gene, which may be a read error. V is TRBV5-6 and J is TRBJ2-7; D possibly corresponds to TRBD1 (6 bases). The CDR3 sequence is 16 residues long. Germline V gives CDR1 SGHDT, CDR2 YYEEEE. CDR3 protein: CASSPRKDSVRTNEGF. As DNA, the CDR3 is TGTGCCAGCAGCCCCCGCAAGGACAGCGTTCGGACGAACGAAGGCTTC.

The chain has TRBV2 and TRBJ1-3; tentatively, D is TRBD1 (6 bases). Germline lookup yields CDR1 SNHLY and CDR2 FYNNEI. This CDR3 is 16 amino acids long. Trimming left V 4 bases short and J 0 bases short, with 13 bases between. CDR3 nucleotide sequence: TGTGCCAGCAGTGTGTACAGGGTGCCCTCTGGAAACACCATATATTTT. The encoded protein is CASSVYRVPSGNTIYF.

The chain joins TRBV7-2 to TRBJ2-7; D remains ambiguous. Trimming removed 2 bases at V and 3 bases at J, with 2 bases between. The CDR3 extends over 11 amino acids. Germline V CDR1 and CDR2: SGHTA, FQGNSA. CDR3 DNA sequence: TGTGCCAGCAGCTTACGCTACGAGCAGTACTTC. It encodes CASSLRYEQYF.

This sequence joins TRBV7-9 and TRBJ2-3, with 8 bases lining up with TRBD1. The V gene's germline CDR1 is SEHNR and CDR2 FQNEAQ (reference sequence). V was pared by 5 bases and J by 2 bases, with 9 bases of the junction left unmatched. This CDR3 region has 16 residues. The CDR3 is CASSPSRTGPTDTQYF. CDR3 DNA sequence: TGTGCCAGCAGCCCCTCGAGGACAGGGCCCACAGATACGCAGTATTTT.

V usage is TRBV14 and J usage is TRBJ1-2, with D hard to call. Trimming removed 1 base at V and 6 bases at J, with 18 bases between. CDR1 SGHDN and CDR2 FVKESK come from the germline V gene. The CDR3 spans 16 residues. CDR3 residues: CASSQGRVPTPHGYTF. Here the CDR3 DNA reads TGTGCCAGCAGCCAAGGTCGGGTCCCGACCCCTCATGGCTACACCTTC.

The CDR3 bases are TGTGCCAGCAGCTTGCGGCAGGGGAGTTGGCGCAATGGCTACACCTTC. Its protein product is CASSLRQGSWRNGYTF. The V and J genes are TRBV5-6 and TRBJ1-2, with D perhaps TRBD1 (6 bases). CDR1 is SGHDT, CDR2 YYEEEE, per germline. The CDR3 contains 16 residues. V lost 1 base, J lost 6 bases, and 19 bases lay in between.

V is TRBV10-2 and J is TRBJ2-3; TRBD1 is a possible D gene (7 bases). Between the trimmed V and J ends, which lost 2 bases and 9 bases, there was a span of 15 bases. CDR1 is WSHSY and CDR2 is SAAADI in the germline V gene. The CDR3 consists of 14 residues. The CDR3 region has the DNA TGCGCCAGCAGTGAGCCCCCAGGGGGGTGGACGCAGTATTTT. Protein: CASSEPPGGWTQYF.

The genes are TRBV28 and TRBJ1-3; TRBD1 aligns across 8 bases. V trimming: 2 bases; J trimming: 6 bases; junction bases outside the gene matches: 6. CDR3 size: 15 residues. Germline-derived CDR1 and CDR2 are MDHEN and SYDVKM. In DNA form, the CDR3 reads TGTGCCAGCAGTTTACACAGGGGGATGGTAAACACCATATATTTT. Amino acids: CASSLHRGMVNTIYF.

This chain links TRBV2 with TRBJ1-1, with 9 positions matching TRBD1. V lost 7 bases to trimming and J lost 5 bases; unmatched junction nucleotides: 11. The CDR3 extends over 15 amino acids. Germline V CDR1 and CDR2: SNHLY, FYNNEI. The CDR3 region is CASTGQGPRGTEAFF. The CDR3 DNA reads TGTGCCAGCACGGGACAGGGTCCAAGGGGGACTGAAGCTTTCTTT.

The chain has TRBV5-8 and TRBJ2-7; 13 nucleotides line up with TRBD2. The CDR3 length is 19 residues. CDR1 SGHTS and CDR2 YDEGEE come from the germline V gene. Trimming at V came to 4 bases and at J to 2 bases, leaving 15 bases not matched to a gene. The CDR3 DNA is TGTGCCAGCAGCCACCGGACTAGCGGGAGCAGCACTAGGACCTACGAGCAGTACTTC. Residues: CASSHRTSGSSTRTYEQYF.

The CDR3 protein is CASSRRLAGVGEQFF. In nucleotides, the CDR3 is TGTGCCAGCAGCCGGAGACTAGCGGGAGTCGGTGAGCAGTTCTTC. The chain links TRBV5-8 to TRBJ2-1, with 12 positions matching TRBD2. Losses at the gene ends were 4 bases for V and 9 bases for J; bases not matched to a gene: 8. The germline gives CDR1 SGHTS, CDR2 YDEGEE. The CDR3 totals 15 residues.

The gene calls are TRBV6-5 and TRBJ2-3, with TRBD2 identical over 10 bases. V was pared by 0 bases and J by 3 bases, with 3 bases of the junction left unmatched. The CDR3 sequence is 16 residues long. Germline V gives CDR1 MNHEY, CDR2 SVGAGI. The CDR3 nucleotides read TGTGCCAGCAGTTACTCGACACTAGCGGGAACAGATACGCAGTATTTT. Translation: CASSYSTLAGTDTQYF.

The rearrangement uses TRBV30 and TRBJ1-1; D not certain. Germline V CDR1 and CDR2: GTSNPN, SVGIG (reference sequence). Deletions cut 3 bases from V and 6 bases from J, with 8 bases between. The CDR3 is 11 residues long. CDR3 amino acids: CAWRRRAEAFF. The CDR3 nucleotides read TGTGCCTGGAGGCGTAGAGCTGAAGCTTTCTTT. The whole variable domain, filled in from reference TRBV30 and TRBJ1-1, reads SQTIHQWPATLVQPVGSPLSLECTVEGTSNPNLYWYRQAAGRGLQLLFYSVGIGQISSEVPQNLSASRPQDRQFILSSKKLLLSDSGFYLCAWRRRAEAFFGQGTRLTVV.

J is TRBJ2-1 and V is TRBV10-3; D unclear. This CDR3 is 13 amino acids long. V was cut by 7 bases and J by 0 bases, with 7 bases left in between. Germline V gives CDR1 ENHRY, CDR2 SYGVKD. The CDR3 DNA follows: TGTGCCATCACCCCGAGCTCCTACAATGAGCAGTTCTTC. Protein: CAITPSSYNEQFF.

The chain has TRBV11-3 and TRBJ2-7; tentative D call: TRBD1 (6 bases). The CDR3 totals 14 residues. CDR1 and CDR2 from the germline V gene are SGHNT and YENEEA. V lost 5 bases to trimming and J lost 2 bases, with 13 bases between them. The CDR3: CASSLRDMTYEQYF. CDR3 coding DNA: TGTGCCAGCAGCCTTCGGGACATGACCTACGAGCAGTACTTC.

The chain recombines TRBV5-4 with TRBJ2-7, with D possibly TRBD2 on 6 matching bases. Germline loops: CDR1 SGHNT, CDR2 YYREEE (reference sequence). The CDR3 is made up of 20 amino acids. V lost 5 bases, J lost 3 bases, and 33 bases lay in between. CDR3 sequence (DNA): TGTGCCAGCAGACCATCCTCCGGGACTCCGCAGTTCCGGACTCTCTACGAGCAGTACTTC. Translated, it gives CASRPSSGTPQFRTLYEQYF.

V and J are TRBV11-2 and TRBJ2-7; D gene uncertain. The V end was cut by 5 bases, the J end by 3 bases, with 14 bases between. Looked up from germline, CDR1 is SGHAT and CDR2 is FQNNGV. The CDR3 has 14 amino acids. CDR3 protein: CASSDWSTGYEQYF. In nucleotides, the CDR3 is TGTGCCAGCAGCGATTGGAGTACGGGCTACGAGCAGTACTTC.

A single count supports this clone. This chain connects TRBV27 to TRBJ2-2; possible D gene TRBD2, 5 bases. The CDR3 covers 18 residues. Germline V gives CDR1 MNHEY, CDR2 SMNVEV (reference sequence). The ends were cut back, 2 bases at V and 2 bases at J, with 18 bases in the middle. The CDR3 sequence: CASSLKFPLGSNTGELFF. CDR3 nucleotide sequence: TGTGCCAGCAGTTTAAAATTCCCCCTAGGGAGCAACACCGGGGAGCTGTTTTTT.

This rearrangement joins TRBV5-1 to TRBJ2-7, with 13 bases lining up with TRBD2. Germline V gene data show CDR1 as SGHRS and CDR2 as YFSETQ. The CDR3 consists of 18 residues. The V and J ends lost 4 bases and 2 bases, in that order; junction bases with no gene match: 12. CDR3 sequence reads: CASSGELAGGPLTYEQYF. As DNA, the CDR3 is TGCGCCAGCAGCGGAGAACTAGCGGGAGGGCCGTTAACCTACGAGCAGTACTTC.

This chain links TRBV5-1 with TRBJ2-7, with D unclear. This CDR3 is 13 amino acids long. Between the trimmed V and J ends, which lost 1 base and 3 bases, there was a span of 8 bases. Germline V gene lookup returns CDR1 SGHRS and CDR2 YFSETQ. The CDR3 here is CASSLSGNYEQYF. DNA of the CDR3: TGCGCCAGCAGCTTGTCAGGAAACTACGAGCAGTACTTC.

This CDR3 is CASSTPGLAAREQFF. The CDR3 region has the DNA TGCGCCAGCAGCACTCCGGGACTAGCGGCCCGTGAGCAGTTCTTC. The chain is built from TRBV5-1 and TRBJ2-1; TRBD2 agrees at 11 bases. The length of the CDR3 is 15 residues. The V gene's germline CDR1 is SGHRS and CDR2 YFSETQ. The V segment lost 4 bases and the J segment 9 bases; nucleotides outside the gene matches: 9.

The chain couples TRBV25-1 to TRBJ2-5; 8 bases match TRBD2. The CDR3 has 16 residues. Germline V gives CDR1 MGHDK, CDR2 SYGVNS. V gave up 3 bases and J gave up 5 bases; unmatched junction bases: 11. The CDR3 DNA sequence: TGTGCCAGCAGTGACATCCTAGCGGGTAGTAAGGAGACCCAGTACTTC. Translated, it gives CASSDILAGSKETQYF.

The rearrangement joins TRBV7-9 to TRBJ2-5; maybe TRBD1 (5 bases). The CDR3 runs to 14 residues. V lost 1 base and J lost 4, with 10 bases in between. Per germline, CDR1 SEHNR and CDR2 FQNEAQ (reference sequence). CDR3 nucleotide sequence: TGTGCCAGCAGCTTAGAGGCAGGGTTAGAGACCCAGTACTTC. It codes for CASSLEAGLETQYF.

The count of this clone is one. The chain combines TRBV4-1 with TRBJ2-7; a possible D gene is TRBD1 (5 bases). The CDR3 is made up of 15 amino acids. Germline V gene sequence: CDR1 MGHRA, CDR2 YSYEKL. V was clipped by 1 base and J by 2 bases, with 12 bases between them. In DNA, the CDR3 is TGCGCCAGCAGCCAAGTATTGACAGACACCTACGAGCAGTACTTC. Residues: CASSQVLTDTYEQYF.

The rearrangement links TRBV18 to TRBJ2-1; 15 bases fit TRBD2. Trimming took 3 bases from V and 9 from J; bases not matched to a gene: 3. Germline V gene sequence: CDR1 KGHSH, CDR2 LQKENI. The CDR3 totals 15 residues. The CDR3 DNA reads TGTGCCAGCTCACCCGGGACTAGCGGGAGGTTTGAGCAGTTCTTC. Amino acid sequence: CASSPGTSGRFEQFF.

CDR3 in amino acids: CASSSGTGDLEKLFF. The CDR3 DNA sequence: TGTGCCAGCAGCTCCGGGACAGGGGACCTGGAGAAACTGTTTTTT. J is TRBJ1-4 and V is TRBV5-4; 10 positions match TRBD1. The germline V gene encodes CDR1 SGHNT and CDR2 YYREEE (reference sequence). Trimming at V came to 3 bases and at J to 11 bases, leaving 10 bases not matched to a gene. The CDR3 extends over 15 amino acids.

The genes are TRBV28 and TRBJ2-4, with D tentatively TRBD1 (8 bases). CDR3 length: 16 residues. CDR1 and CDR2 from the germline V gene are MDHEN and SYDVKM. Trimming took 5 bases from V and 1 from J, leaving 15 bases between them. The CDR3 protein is CASSLQGGTAKNIQYF. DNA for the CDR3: TGTGCCAGCAGTCTACAGGGGGGGACGGCCAAAAACATTCAGTACTTC.

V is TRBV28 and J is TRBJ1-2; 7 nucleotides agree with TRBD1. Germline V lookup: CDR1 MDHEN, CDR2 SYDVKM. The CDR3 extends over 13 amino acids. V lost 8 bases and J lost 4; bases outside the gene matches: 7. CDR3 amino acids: CASWTGRGYGYTF. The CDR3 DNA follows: TGTGCCAGCTGGACAGGACGGGGCTATGGCTACACCTTC.

DNA of the CDR3: TGTGCCAGCAGTGAATACGGGAACGGGGTCAATCAGCCCCAGCATTTT. Translating it yields CASSEYGNGVNQPQHF. J is TRBJ1-5 and V is TRBV2; D remains ambiguous. The CDR3 runs to 16 residues. V was clipped by 2 bases and J by 3 bases, with 14 bases between them. Germline values: CDR1 SNHLY, CDR2 FYNNEI.

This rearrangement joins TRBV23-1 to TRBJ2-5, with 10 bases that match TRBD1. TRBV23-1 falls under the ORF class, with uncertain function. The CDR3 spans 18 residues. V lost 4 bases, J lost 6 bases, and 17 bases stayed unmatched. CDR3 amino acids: CASSLSAASRDRGQTQYF. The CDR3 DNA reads TGCGCCAGCAGTCTTTCTGCCGCCTCCCGGGACAGGGGACAGACCCAGTACTTC.